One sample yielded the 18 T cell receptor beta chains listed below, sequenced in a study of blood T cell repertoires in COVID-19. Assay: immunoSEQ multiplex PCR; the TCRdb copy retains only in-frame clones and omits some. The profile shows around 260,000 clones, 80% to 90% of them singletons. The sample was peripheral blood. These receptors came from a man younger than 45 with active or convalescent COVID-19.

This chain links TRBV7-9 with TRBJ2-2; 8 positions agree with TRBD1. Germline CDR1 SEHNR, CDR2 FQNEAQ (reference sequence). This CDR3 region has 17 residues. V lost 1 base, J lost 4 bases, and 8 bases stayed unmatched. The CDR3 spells CASSLDAGGFSTGELFF. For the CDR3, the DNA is TGTGCCAGCAGCTTAGACGCAGGGGGCTTTAGCACCGGGGAGCTGTTTTTT.

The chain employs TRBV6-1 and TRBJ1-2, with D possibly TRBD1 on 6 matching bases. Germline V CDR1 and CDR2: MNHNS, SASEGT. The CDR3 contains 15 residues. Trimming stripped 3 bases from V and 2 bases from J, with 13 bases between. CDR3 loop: CASSETRQDNYGYTF. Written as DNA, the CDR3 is TGTGCCAGCAGTGAGACGAGACAGGACAACTATGGCTACACCTTC.

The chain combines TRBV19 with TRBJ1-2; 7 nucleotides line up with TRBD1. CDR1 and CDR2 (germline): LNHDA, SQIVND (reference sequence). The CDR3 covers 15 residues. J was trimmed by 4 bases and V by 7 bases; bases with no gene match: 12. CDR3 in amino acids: CASTTPQGSIYGYTF. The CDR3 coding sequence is TGTGCCAGTACCACACCACAGGGGTCGATCTATGGCTACACCTTC.

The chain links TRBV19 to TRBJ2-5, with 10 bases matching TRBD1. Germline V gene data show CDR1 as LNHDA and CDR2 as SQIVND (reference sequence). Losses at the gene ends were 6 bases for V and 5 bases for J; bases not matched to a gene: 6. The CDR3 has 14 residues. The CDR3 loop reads CASSPDRGTETQYF. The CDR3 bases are TGTGCCAGTAGCCCGGACAGGGGGACGGAGACCCAGTACTTC.

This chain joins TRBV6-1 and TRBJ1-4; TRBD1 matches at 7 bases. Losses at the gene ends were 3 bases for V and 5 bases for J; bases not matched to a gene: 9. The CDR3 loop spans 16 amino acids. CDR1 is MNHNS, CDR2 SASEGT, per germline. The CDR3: CASSDVAGRGNEKLFF. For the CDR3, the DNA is TGTGCCAGCAGTGATGTAGCTGGCAGGGGGAATGAAAAACTGTTTTTT.

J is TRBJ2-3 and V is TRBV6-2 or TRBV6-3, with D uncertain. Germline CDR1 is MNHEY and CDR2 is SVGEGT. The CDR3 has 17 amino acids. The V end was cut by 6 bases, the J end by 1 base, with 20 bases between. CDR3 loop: CASSASGQAARTDTQYF. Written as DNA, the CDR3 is TGTGCCAGCAGCGCCAGTGGGCAGGCCGCCCGCACAGATACGCAGTATTTT.

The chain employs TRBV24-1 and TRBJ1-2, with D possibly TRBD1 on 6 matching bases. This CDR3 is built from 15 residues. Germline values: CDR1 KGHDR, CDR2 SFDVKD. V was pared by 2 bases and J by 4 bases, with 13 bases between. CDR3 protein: CATSDSKGGGYGYTF. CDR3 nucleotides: TGTGCCACCAGTGATTCAAAAGGGGGTGGCTATGGCTACACCTTC.

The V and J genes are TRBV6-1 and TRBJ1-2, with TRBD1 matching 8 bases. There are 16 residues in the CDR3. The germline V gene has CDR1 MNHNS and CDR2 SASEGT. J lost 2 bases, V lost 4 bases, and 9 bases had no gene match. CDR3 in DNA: TGTGCCAGCAGTGGAACCGGACAGGGTGCGAACTATGGCTACACCTTC. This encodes CASSGTGQGANYGYTF.

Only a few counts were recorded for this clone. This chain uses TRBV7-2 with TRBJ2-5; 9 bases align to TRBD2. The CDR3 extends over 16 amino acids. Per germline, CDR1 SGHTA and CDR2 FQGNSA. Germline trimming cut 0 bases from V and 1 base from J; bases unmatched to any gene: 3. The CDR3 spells CASSLAVRGGQETQYF. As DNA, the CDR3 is TGTGCCAGCAGCTTAGCGGTGCGGGGGGGCCAAGAGACCCAGTACTTC. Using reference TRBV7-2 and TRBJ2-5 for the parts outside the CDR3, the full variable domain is GAGVSQSPSNKVTEKGKDVELRCDPISGHTALYWYRQSLGQGLEFLIYFQGNSAPDKSGLPSDRFSAERTGGSVSTLTIQRTQQEDSAVYLCASSLAVRGGQETQYFGPGTRLLVL.

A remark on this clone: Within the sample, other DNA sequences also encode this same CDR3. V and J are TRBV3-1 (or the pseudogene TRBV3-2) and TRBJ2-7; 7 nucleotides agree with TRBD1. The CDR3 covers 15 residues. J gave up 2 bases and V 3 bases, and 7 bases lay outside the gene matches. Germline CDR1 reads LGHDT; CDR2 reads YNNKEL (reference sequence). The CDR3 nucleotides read TGTGCCAGCAGCCACTCTGACAGGGCCCCCTACGAGCAGTACTTC. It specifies CASSHSDRAPYEQYF.

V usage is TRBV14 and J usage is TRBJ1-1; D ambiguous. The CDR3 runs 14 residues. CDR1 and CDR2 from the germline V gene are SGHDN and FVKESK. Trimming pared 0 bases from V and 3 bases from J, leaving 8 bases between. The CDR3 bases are TGTGCCAGCAGCCAAGATCTGGGAGACACTGAAGCTTTCTTT. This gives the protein CASSQDLGDTEAFF.

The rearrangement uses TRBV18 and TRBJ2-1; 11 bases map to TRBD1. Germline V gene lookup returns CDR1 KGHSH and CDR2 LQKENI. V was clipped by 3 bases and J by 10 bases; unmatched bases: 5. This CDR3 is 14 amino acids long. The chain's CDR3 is CASSPGQGDREQFF. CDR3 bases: TGTGCCAGCTCACCGGGACAGGGGGACCGGGAGCAGTTCTTC.

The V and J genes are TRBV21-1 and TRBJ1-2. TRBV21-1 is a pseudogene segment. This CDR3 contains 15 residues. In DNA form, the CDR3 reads TGTGCCAGCAGCGCCCACCCTAGGGAGGGCTATGGCTACACCTTC. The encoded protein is CASSAHPREGYGYTF.

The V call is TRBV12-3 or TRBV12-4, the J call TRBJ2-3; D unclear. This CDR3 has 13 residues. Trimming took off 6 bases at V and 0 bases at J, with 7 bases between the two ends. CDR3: CASRKPSTDTQYF. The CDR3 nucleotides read TGTGCCAGCAGGAAGCCTAGCACAGATACGCAGTATTTT.

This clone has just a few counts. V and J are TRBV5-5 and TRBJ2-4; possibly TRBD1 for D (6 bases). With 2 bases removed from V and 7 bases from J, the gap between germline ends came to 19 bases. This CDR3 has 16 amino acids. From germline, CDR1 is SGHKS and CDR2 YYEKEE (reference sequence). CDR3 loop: CASSFIIHGGGNIQYF. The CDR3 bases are TGTGCCAGCAGCTTCATCATTCATGGGGGCGGGAACATTCAGTACTTC. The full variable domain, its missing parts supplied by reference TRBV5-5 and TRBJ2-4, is DAGVTQSPTHLIKTRGQQVTLRCSPISGHKSVSWYQQVLGQGPQFIFQYYEKEERGRGNFPDRFSARQFPNYSSELNVNALLLGDSALYLCASSFIIHGGGNIQYFGAGTRLSVL.

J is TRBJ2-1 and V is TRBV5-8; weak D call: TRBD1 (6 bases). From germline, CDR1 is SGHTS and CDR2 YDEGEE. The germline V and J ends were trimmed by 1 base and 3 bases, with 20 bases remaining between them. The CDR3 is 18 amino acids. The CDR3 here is CASSLSPPGAGFYNEQFF. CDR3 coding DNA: TGTGCCAGCAGCTTGTCGCCTCCAGGGGCAGGTTTCTACAATGAGCAGTTCTTC.

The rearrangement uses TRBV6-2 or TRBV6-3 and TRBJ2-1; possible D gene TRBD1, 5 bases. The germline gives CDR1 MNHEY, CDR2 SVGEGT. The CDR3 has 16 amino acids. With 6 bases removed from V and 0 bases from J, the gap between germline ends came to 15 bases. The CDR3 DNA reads TGTGCCAGCAGCACACAGACAGCCACCTCCTACAATGAGCAGTTCTTC. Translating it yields CASSTQTATSYNEQFF.

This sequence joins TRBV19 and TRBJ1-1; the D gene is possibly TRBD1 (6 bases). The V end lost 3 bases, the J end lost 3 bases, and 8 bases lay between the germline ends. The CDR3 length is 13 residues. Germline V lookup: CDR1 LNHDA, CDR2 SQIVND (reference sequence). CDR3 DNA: TGTGCCAGTAGTATCCACAGGGACACTGAAGCTTTCTTT. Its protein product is CASSIHRDTEAFF.